The entry that follows covers one T cell receptor beta chain sequence. Antigen unknown. The data were taken from a study of cytomegalovirus exposure and HLA in healthy donors. There are 14 residues in the CDR3. V shed 5 bases and J 3 bases; nucleotides not matched to a gene: 7. Germline-derived CDR1 and CDR2 are SGHVS and FQNEAQ. Overall study findings and caveats: Earlier analysis yielded a pattern in which most TCR beta V segments were productive about 90% or about 30% of the time.

In the PCR, 60 Vbeta and 13 Jbeta primers were used. Sequencing was performed with immunoSEQ multiplex PCR; in TCRdb, only in-frame clones are kept and a portion is missing. The sample consists of about 130,000 clones, over 75% of them appearing once. Sequencing was performed on PBMCs. The source of this sequence is a man aged 45-65 years in good health and CMV-seronegative. The chain has TRBV7-8 and TRBJ2-7; TRBD2 aligns across 7 bases. The CDR3 protein is CASSLSGTLYEQYF. Written as DNA, the CDR3 is TGTGCCAGCAGCCTGAGCGGGACCCTCTACGAGCAGTACTTC.